This passage covers 18 T cell receptor beta chains from one sample sequenced in a study of blood T cell repertoires in COVID-19. Data came from immunoSEQ multiplex PCR; TCRdb stores just in-frame clones and leaves some out. The sample holds about 180,000 clones, 87% seen once. Sequencing was carried out using peripheral blood. These receptors were obtained from a woman between 65 and 79 years old with COVID-19, enrolled during active disease.

This clone was observed a single time. This chain links TRBV2 with TRBJ1-5; TRBD1 matches 8 bases. The length of the CDR3 is 14 residues. V lost 6 bases, J lost 5 bases, and 6 bases stayed unmatched. Germline V gene data show CDR1 as SNHLY and CDR2 as FYNNEI. The chain's CDR3 is CASSGTGGDQPQHF. The CDR3 region has the DNA TGTGCCAGCAGCGGGACAGGAGGAGATCAGCCCCAGCATTTT.

The rearrangement uses TRBV19 and TRBJ2-4; D is uncertain. V was cut by 5 bases and J by 0 bases, with 14 bases left in between. The length of the CDR3 is 16 residues. Germline V CDR1 and CDR2: LNHDA, SQIVND (reference sequence). The CDR3 is CASSLSSGVAKNIQYF. CDR3 DNA: TGTGCCAGTAGTCTGTCTAGTGGCGTAGCCAAAAACATTCAGTACTTC.

The genes are TRBV2 and TRBJ2-3; TRBD2 matches 7 bases. J was trimmed by 5 bases and V by 1 base; bases with no gene match: 9. CDR1 is SNHLY, CDR2 FYNNEI, per germline. The CDR3 sequence is 16 residues long. DNA for the CDR3: TGTGCCAGCAGTGAAGTTGGCGCGGGAGCAATAGATACGCAGTATTTT. It specifies CASSEVGAGAIDTQYF. Looking up the rest from reference TRBV2 and TRBJ2-3 gives the full variable domain: EPEVTQTPSHQVTQMGQEVILRCVPISNHLYFYWYRQILGQKVEFLVSFYNNEISEKSEIFDDQFSVERPDGSNFTLKIRSTKLEDSAMYFCASSEVGAGAIDTQYFGPGTRLTVL.

V usage is TRBV6-6 and J usage is TRBJ2-5; D call uncertain. This CDR3 is built from 13 residues. The V gene lost 7 bases and the J gene lost 1 base, with 10 bases spanning the gap. CDR1 is MNHNY and CDR2 is SVGAGI in the germline V gene (reference sequence). The CDR3 here is CASTPGAQETQYF. The CDR3 coding sequence is TGTGCCAGCACTCCGGGTGCCCAAGAGACCCAGTACTTC.

The J gene is TRBJ2-7, the V gene TRBV6-2 or TRBV6-3; D gene ambiguous. The CDR3 totals 15 residues. Germline V lookup: CDR1 MNHEY, CDR2 SVGEGT. Trimming pared 2 bases from V and 0 bases from J, leaving 11 bases between. CDR3: CASSYDFGTSYEQYF. As DNA, the CDR3 is TGTGCCAGCAGTTACGACTTCGGAACCTCCTACGAGCAGTACTTC.

The V call is TRBV28, the J call TRBJ2-7; D remains unclear. The CDR3 contains 16 residues. V was shortened by 0 bases and J by 2 bases, with 14 bases between the two germline ends. Germline CDR1 and CDR2: MDHEN and SYDVKM. CDR3: CASSLWKFPATYEQYF. CDR3 bases: TGTGCCAGCAGTTTATGGAAGTTCCCAGCGACCTACGAGCAGTACTTC.

V is TRBV2 and J is TRBJ1-2; perhaps TRBD1 as D (5 bases). In germline, CDR1 is SNHLY, CDR2 FYNNEI. The CDR3 has 14 residues. Deletions cut 7 bases from V and 3 bases from J, with 15 bases between. CDR3 residues: CASIKGDSDYGYTF. CDR3 nucleotide sequence: TGTGCCAGCATAAAAGGAGACAGTGACTATGGCTACACCTTC.

The chain is built from TRBV6-5 and TRBJ1-2, with D tentatively TRBD1 (5 bases). Germline lookup yields CDR1 MNHEY and CDR2 SVGAGI. V shed 0 bases and J shed 11 bases, with 19 bases lying between them. This CDR3 spans 15 amino acids. CDR3 loop: CASSYSYRAQGYYTF. The CDR3 bases are TGTGCCAGCAGTTACTCGTATAGGGCCCAGGGTTATTACACCTTC.

This chain uses TRBV7-3 with TRBJ1-5, with a weak D call TRBD1 (6 bases). Germline V lookup: CDR1 SGHTA, CDR2 FQGTGA. Trimming removed 0 bases from V and 7 bases from J, with 7 bases in between. CDR3 size: 13 residues. The CDR3 protein is CASSLTDSQPQHF. The CDR3 bases are TGTGCCAGCAGCTTAACGGACAGCCAGCCCCAGCATTTT.

This chain links TRBV7-9 with TRBJ1-2; TRBD1 matches at 8 bases. This CDR3 contains 15 residues. V lost 1 base and J lost 2; bases outside the gene matches: 3. Germline V gene data show CDR1 as SEHNR and CDR2 as FQNEAQ (reference sequence). The CDR3 protein is CASSLGHRGNYGYTF. The CDR3 DNA reads TGTGCCAGCAGCTTAGGTCACAGGGGGAACTATGGCTACACCTTC.

The chain combines TRBV15 with TRBJ1-4; 11 nucleotides match TRBD1. With 6 bases clipped from V and 8 bases from J, the junction kept 8 bases outside the gene matches. The CDR3 is made up of 15 amino acids. Germline lookup yields CDR1 LNHNV and CDR2 YYDKDF (reference sequence). CDR3: CATSGTGGRGEKLFF. CDR3 DNA: TGTGCCACCAGTGGGACAGGGGGAAGAGGGGAAAAACTGTTTTTT.

This clone was seen more than once but under ten times. This chain links TRBV10-3 with TRBJ1-2; 7 nucleotides agree with TRBD1. This CDR3 has 13 amino acids. Germline CDR1 ENHRY, CDR2 SYGVKD. J lost 7 bases, V lost 4 bases, and 6 bases had no gene match. The CDR3 coding sequence is TGTGCCATCAGTGGGCAGGGGGAAGGTGGCTACACCTTC. This sequence encodes CAISGQGEGGYTF.

This chain uses TRBV10-3 with TRBJ1-3; 8 nucleotides align to TRBD1. This CDR3 contains 14 residues. The germline CDR1 and CDR2 sequences are ENHRY and SYGVKD. J was trimmed by 8 bases and V by 4 bases; bases with no gene match: 7. The CDR3 sequence: CAISAKDRAYTIYF. The CDR3 DNA follows: TGTGCCATCAGTGCTAAGGACAGGGCGTACACCATATATTTT.

The chain links TRBV15 to TRBJ2-3; possibly TRBD1 for D (6 bases). Deletions cut 1 base from V and 6 bases from J, with 11 bases between. The germline CDR1 and CDR2 sequences are LNHNV and YYDKDF (reference sequence). The length of the CDR3 is 14 residues. CDR3 amino acids: CATSRVTGSDTQYF. CDR3 in DNA: TGTGCCACCAGCAGAGTAACAGGGTCCGATACGCAGTATTTT.

The J gene is TRBJ1-1, the V gene TRBV11-2, with D unresolved. CDR1 is SGHAT and CDR2 is FQNNGV in the germline V gene. V dropped 0 bases and J dropped 0 bases, with 8 bases sitting between them. This CDR3 comprises 15 residues. Here the CDR3 DNA reads TGTGCCAGCAGCTTAGAGAGGACTCTGAACACTGAAGCTTTCTTT. This translates into CASSLERTLNTEAFF.

The chain links TRBV29-1 to TRBJ2-3; tentatively, D is TRBD2 (6 bases). The V gene's germline CDR1 is SQVTM and CDR2 ANQGSEA. Trimming shortened V by 7 bases and J by 0 bases, and 20 bases separated the two germline ends. This CDR3 spans 16 amino acids. The CDR3 loop is CSARAVASGSTDTQYF. The CDR3 bases are TGCAGCGCCAGGGCCGTAGCCAGCGGGAGCACAGATACGCAGTATTTT.

The chain is built from TRBV15 and TRBJ1-2, with 9 bases lining up with TRBD1. The CDR3 totals 15 residues. The V gene end was trimmed by 3 bases and the J gene end by 7 bases; junction bases not matched to a gene: 9. Germline V gives CDR1 LNHNV, CDR2 YYDKDF (reference sequence). The CDR3 is CATSRGLGTGFGYTF. The CDR3 nucleotides read TGTGCCACCAGCAGGGGTCTCGGGACAGGGTTTGGCTACACCTTC.

The gene calls are TRBV27 and TRBJ1-1, with D perhaps TRBD1 (5 bases). The V end lost 5 bases, the J end lost 0 bases, and 13 bases lay between the germline ends. The CDR3 has 15 residues. Germline V gives CDR1 MNHEY, CDR2 SMNVEV (reference sequence). In nucleotides, the CDR3 is TGTGCCAGCAGTCTGGGGCGGGGTATGAACACTGAAGCTTTCTTT. Protein product: CASSLGRGMNTEAFF.